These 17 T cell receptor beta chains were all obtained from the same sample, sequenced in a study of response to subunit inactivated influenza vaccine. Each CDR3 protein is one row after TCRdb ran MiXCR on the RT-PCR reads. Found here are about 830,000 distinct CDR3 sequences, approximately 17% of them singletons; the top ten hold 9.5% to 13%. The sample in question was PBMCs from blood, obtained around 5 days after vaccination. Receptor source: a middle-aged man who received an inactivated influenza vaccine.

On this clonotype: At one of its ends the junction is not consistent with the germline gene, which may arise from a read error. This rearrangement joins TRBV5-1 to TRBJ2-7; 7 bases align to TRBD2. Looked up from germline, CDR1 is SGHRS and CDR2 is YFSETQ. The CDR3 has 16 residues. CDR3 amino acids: CASSSTPPGERGHLNF. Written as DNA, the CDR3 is TGCGCCAGCAGCTCGACACCCCCCGGGGAGCGGGGCCATCTGAACTTC.

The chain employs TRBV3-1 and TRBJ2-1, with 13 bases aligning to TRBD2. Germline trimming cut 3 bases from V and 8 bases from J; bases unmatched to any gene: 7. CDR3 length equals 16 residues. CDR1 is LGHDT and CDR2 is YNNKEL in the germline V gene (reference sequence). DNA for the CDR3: TGTGCCAGCAGCCACCCACTAGCGGGGGGGTTTGATGAGCAGTTCTTC. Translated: CASSHPLAGGFDEQFF.

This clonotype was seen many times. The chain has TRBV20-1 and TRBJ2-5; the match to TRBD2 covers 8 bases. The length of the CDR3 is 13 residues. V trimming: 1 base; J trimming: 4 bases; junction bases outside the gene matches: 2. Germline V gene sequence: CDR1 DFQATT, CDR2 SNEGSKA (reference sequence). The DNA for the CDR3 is TGCAGTGCTAGAGGCCTAGCGGGAGAGACCCAGTACTTC. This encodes CSARGLAGETQYF.

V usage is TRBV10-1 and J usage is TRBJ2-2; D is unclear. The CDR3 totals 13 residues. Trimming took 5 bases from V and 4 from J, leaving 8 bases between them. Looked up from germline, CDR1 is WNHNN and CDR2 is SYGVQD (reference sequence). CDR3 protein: CASSQDSTGELFF. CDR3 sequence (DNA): TGCGCCAGCAGTCAGGATTCCACCGGGGAGCTGTTTTTT.

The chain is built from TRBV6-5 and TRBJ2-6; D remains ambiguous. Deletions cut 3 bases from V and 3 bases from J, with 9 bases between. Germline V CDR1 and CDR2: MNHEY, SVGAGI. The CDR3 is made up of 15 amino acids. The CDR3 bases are TGTGCCAGCAGTTATGGGGATAGTGGGGCCAACGTCCTGACTTTC. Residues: CASSYGDSGANVLTF.

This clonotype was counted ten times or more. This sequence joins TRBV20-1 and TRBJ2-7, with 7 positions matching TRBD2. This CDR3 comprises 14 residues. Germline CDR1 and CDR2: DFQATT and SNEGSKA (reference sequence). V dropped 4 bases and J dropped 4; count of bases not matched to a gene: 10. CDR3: CSATSGRGLYEQYF. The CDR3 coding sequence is TGCAGTGCTACCTCGGGGCGGGGGTTATACGAGCAGTACTTC.

The CDR3 protein is CASGQSGELFF. The DNA for the CDR3 is TGTGCCAGCGGACAGTCCGGGGAGCTGTTTTTT. V usage is TRBV6-2 or TRBV6-3 and J usage is TRBJ2-2, with a possible D match to TRBD1 (6 bases). V was trimmed by 8 bases and J by 6 bases, leaving 7 bases between them. The length of the CDR3 is 11 residues. Germline loops: CDR1 MNHEY, CDR2 SVGEGT.

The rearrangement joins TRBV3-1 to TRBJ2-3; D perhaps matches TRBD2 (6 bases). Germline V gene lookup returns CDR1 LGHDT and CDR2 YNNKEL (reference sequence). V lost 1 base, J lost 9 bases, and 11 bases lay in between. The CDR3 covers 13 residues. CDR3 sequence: CASSQGTSQTQYF. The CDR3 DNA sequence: TGTGCCAGCAGCCAAGGAACTAGCCAAACGCAGTATTTT.

CDR3 sequence: CASSLEPVYTF. As DNA, the CDR3 is TGTGCCAGCAGTTTAGAACCCGTTTACACCTTC. This chain uses TRBV12-3 or TRBV12-4 with TRBJ1-2; D not certain. This CDR3 is built from 11 residues. Between the trimmed V and J ends, which lost 1 base and 11 bases, there was a span of 8 bases.

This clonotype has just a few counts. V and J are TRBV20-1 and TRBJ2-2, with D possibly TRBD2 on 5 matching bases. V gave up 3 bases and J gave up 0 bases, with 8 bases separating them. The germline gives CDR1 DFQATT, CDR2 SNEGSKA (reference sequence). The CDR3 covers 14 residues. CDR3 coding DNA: TGCAGTGCTAGGGGTAGCGCGAACACCGGGGAGCTGTTTTTT. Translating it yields CSARGSANTGELFF.

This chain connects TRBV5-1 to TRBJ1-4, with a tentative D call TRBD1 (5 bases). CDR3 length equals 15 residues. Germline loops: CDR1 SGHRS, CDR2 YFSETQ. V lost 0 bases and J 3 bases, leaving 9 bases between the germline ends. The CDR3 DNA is TGCGCCAGCAGCTTGGTGTCAGGGTCTAATGAAAAACTGTTTTTT. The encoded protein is CASSLVSGSNEKLFF.

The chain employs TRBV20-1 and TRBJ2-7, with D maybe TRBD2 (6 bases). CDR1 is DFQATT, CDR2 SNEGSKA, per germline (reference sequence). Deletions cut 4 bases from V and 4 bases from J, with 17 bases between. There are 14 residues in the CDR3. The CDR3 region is CSAIGTGVTYEQYF. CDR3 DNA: TGCAGTGCTATCGGGACGGGGGTCACTTACGAGCAGTACTTC.

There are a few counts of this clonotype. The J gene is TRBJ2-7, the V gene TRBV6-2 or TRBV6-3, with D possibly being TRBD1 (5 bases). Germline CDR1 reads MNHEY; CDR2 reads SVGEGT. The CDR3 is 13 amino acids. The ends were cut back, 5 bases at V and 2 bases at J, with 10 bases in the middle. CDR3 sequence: CASSKTETYEQYF. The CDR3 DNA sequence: TGTGCCAGCAGTAAGACAGAGACCTACGAGCAGTACTTC.

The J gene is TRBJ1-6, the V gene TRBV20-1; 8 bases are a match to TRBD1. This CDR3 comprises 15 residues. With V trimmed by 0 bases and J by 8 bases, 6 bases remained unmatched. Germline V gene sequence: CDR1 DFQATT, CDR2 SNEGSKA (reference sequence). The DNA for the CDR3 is TGCAGTGCTAGAGAAACCGGGACAGGAGATTCACCCCTCCACTTT. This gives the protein CSARETGTGDSPLHF.

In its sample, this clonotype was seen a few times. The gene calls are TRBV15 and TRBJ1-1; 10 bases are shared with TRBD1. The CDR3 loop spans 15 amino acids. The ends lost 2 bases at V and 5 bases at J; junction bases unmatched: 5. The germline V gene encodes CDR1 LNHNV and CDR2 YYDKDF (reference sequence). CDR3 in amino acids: CATSRQDRGSTEAFF. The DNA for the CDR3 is TGTGCCACCAGCAGACAGGACAGGGGGAGTACTGAAGCTTTCTTT.

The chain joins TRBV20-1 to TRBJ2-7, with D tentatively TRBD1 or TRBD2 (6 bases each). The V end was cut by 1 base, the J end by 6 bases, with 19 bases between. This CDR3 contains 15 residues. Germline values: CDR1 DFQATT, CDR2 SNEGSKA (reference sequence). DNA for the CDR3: TGCAGTGCTAGAGTCTGGGGGGCCTCGCGTGTCGAGCAGTACTTC. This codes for CSARVWGASRVEQYF.

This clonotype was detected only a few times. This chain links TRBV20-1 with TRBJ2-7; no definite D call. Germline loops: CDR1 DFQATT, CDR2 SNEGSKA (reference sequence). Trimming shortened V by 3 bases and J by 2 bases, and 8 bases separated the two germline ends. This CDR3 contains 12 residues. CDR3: CSASPATYEQYF. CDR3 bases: TGCAGTGCTAGCCCCGCAACCTACGAGCAGTACTTC.